This TCR beta chain originates from a study of cytomegalovirus exposure and HLA in healthy donors. Study conclusions and caveats: Reportedly, fewer N-insertions than the approximately 650-donor mean appeared in an Asian-associated ancestry cluster in a later analysis. A missense DCLRE1C variant was associated with V- and J-gene trimming of TCR beta chains in a later analysis, and an independent cohort replicated the association. The study put 150 or so TCR beta chains on its list as cytomegalovirus-associated. Reports credit the classifier with highly specific, highly sensitive diagnosis of cytomegalovirus status.

PCR amplification relied on 60 Vbeta primers (plus 13 Jbeta primers). Profiled with immunoSEQ multiplex PCR; TCRdb holds only in-frame clones, not every one. The profile shows 180,000 or so clones, 65% to 85% of them singletons. The CDR3 runs 13 residues. Trimming removed 7 bases from V and 4 bases from J, with 14 bases in between. Germline V gene data show CDR1 as SGHRS and CDR2 as YFSETQ. In the case of this clone: As yet, its antigen is unknown.

This chain joins TRBV5-1 and TRBJ2-5, with D maybe TRBD2 (6 bases). This clonotype was sampled from a girl between 5 and 17 years old in good health and CMV-seropositive. Sequenced: PBMCs. CDR3 bases: TGCGCCAGCGGGGGGACCTGGGGAGAGACCCAGTACTTC. This encodes CASGGTWGETQYF.